One and the same sample provided the 24 T cell receptor beta chains below, sequenced in a study of blood T cell repertoires in COVID-19. Produced via immunoSEQ multiplex PCR; TCRdb's table is partial and in-frame only. The sample carries roughly 250,000 clones, around 89% recorded once. The sequencing input was peripheral blood. These receptors were collected from a woman aged 40 to 50 with acute or convalescent COVID-19.

V gene TRBV5-1 combines with J gene TRBJ2-3; no reliable D call. The CDR3 is made up of 15 amino acids. Germline values: CDR1 SGHRS, CDR2 YFSETQ. The ends were cut back, 1 base at V and 0 bases at J, with 9 bases in the middle. In DNA form, the CDR3 reads TGCGCCAGCAGCTTGAGAGTCCCAAGCACAGATACGCAGTATTTT. Translating gives CASSLRVPSTDTQYF.

The chain combines TRBV24-1 with TRBJ1-1, with a tentative D call TRBD1 (5 bases). This CDR3 has 17 residues. V was pared by 2 bases and J by 3 bases, with 18 bases between. Germline V gene sequence: CDR1 KGHDR, CDR2 SFDVKD. The CDR3, as DNA: TGTGCCACCAGTGATTCGGCGTCCGGGAGGGGAGACACTGAAGCTTTCTTT. This codes for CATSDSASGRGDTEAFF.

This rearrangement joins TRBV7-9 to TRBJ1-3, with D possibly being TRBD1 (5 bases). CDR3 length equals 14 residues. The V gene's germline CDR1 is SEHNR and CDR2 FQNEAQ (reference sequence). V was cut by 7 bases and J by 4 bases, with 14 bases left in between. The CDR3 region is CASIQGVSGNTIYF. CDR3 DNA: TGTGCCAGCATCCAAGGGGTATCCGGAAACACCATATATTTT.

This clone was counted between two and nine times. The chain couples TRBV5-1 to TRBJ1-2, with 9 bases lining up with TRBD1. Looked up from germline, CDR1 is SGHRS and CDR2 is YFSETQ. The V segment lost 2 bases and the J segment 4 bases; nucleotides outside the gene matches: 9. This CDR3 is 16 amino acids long. The chain's CDR3 is CASSFTGPGQGYGYTF. CDR3 nucleotide sequence: TGCGCCAGCAGCTTCACTGGACCGGGACAGGGCTATGGCTACACCTTC.

This clone was observed a single time. The chain has TRBV18 and TRBJ1-1, with D tentatively TRBD1 (5 bases). Deletions cut 8 bases from V and 1 base from J, with 14 bases between. Germline CDR1 is KGHSH and CDR2 is LQKENI. The CDR3 has 14 amino acids. The CDR3 here is CASTPRAENTEAFF. CDR3 sequence (DNA): TGTGCCAGCACCCCCAGGGCCGAGAACACTGAAGCTTTCTTT.

This rearrangement joins TRBV10-1 to TRBJ2-3; D is unresolved. V was clipped by 0 bases and J by 1 base, with 8 bases between them. This CDR3 has 15 amino acids. The germline CDR1 and CDR2 sequences are WNHNN and SYGVQD (reference sequence). The CDR3 region is CASSESVSGTDTQYF. Here the CDR3 DNA reads TGCGCCAGCAGTGAGTCCGTCTCAGGCACAGATACGCAGTATTTT.

The V gene is TRBV6-2 or TRBV6-3, the J gene TRBJ2-5; 10 nucleotides line up with TRBD2. In germline, CDR1 is MNHEY, CDR2 SVGEGT. The CDR3 runs to 15 residues. Germline trimming cut 2 bases from V and 3 bases from J; bases unmatched to any gene: 3. The CDR3 protein is CASSYLAGAKETQYF. In DNA form, the CDR3 reads TGTGCCAGCAGTTACCTAGCGGGGGCGAAAGAGACCCAGTACTTC.

The chain uses TRBV20-1 and TRBJ2-4, with D uncertain. Germline V gives CDR1 DFQATT, CDR2 SNEGSKA (reference sequence). The CDR3 length is 11 residues. V dropped 5 bases and J dropped 5 bases, with 7 bases sitting between them. The CDR3 sequence is CSAYLENIQYF. The CDR3 nucleotides read TGCAGTGCTTACTTAGAAAACATTCAGTACTTC.

V gene TRBV7-2 combines with J gene TRBJ1-2; D unresolved. The V gene lost 0 bases and the J gene lost 7 bases, with 12 bases spanning the gap. The CDR3 is made up of 14 amino acids. Germline CDR1 reads SGHTA; CDR2 reads FQGNSA. The CDR3 reads CASSLAILSSGYTF. Written as DNA, the CDR3 is TGTGCCAGCAGCTTAGCAATCCTAAGTTCTGGCTACACCTTC.

This chain connects TRBV6-1 to TRBJ2-3; D perhaps matches TRBD1 (6 bases). CDR1 is MNHNS and CDR2 is SASEGT in the germline V gene. V was clipped by 0 bases and J by 7 bases, with 20 bases between them. CDR3 length: 17 amino acids. As DNA, the CDR3 is TGTGCCAGCAGTGAAGCGGGACACGGATATCCAGGGAATACGCAGTATTTT. This encodes CASSEAGHGYPGNTQYF.

Here the CDR3 DNA reads TGTGCCAGCAGTCCCTCGGTACTCACTGAAGCTTTCTTT. Translated, it gives CASSPSVLTEAFF. The chain employs TRBV12-3 or TRBV12-4 and TRBJ1-1; D remains ambiguous. V was shortened by 5 bases and J by 4 bases, with 11 bases between the two germline ends. There are 13 residues in the CDR3.

This chain's CDR3 is CAWNFREHTEAFF. The CDR3 DNA sequence: TGTGCCTGGAACTTCAGGGAACACACTGAAGCTTTCTTT. V gene TRBV30 combines with J gene TRBJ1-1; D may be TRBD1 (5 bases). The ends were cut back, 4 bases at V and 3 bases at J, with 12 bases in the middle. The CDR3 spans 13 residues. Germline values: CDR1 GTSNPN, CDR2 SVGIG (reference sequence). Filled out from reference TRBV30 and TRBJ1-1, the complete variable domain reads SQTIHQWPATLVQPVGSPLSLECTVEGTSNPNLYWYRQAAGRGLQLLFYSVGIGQISSEVPQNLSASRPQDRQFILSSKKLLLSDSGFYLCAWNFREHTEAFFGQGTRLTVV.

This chain links TRBV21-1 with TRBJ2-1; TRBD1 was called by the table and not checked on the DNA. TRBV21-1 is classified as a pseudogene. This CDR3 spans 16 amino acids. CDR3 sequence reads: CASSKEDRSRLNEQFF. The CDR3 nucleotides are TGTGCCAGCAGCAAAGAGGACAGGAGTCGACTCAATGAGCAGTTCTTC.

The rearrangement joins TRBV2 to TRBJ2-5; tentative D call: TRBD2 (5 bases). CDR3 length: 11 amino acids. Deletions cut 9 bases from V and 2 bases from J, with 7 bases between. Germline V gene data show CDR1 as SNHLY and CDR2 as FYNNEI. The chain's CDR3 is CARDFQETQYF. CDR3 DNA: TGTGCCAGGGACTTTCAAGAGACCCAGTACTTC.

J is TRBJ2-5 and V is TRBV15, with a weak D call TRBD1 (5 bases). From germline, CDR1 is LNHNV and CDR2 YYDKDF (reference sequence). V shed 0 bases and J shed 5 bases, with 16 bases lying between them. The CDR3 runs to 16 residues. CDR3 region: CATSRELTVRLETQYF. DNA for the CDR3: TGTGCCACCAGCAGAGAACTGACAGTCAGGTTGGAGACCCAGTACTTC.

This clone came up once. The J gene is TRBJ1-4, the V gene TRBV27, with TRBD1 matching over 8 bases. CDR3 length: 14 residues. V shed 0 bases and J 8 bases; nucleotides not matched to a gene: 2. Looked up from germline, CDR1 is MNHEY and CDR2 is SMNVEV (reference sequence). CDR3 residues: CASSLSGTGEKLFF. The CDR3 region has the DNA TGTGCCAGCAGTTTATCCGGGACAGGCGAAAAACTGTTTTTT.

The J gene is TRBJ2-2, the V gene TRBV12-5, with TRBD2 matching 10 bases. The CDR3 has 17 amino acids. In germline, CDR1 is LGHNT, CDR2 FRNRAP. The V gene end was trimmed by 0 bases and the J gene end by 6 bases; junction bases not matched to a gene: 7. The CDR3 bases are TGTGCTAGTGGTTTGGTAAGGGGACTAGCGAGGTCCGGGGAGCTGTTTTTT. Encoded protein: CASGLVRGLARSGELFF.

The J gene is TRBJ2-2, the V gene TRBV13; D is uncertain. CDR3 length equals 11 residues. The V gene lost 3 bases and the J gene lost 7 bases, with 3 bases spanning the gap. Germline CDR1 reads PRHDT; CDR2 reads FYEKMQ (reference sequence). CDR3 coding DNA: TGTGCCAGCAGCTTCAACGGGGAGCTGTTTTTT. Translating it yields CASSFNGELFF.

The chain joins TRBV18 to TRBJ1-2, with 7 bases fitting TRBD1. V shed 3 bases and J 4 bases; nucleotides not matched to a gene: 8. The germline V gene has CDR1 KGHSH and CDR2 LQKENI. This CDR3 has 15 amino acids. The DNA of the CDR3 is TGTGCCAGCTCACCGTGGATGGACAGGATCTATGGCTACACCTTC. Amino acid sequence: CASSPWMDRIYGYTF.

The genes are TRBV21-1 and TRBJ2-1; the D call in the table, TRBD1, was not verified against the DNA. TRBV21-1 is a pseudogene locus. This CDR3 contains 19 residues. As DNA, the CDR3 is TGTGCCAGCAGCAAACAAGAAGGGTCGGACAGGGGGGGTTACAATGAGCAGTTCTTC. This gives the protein CASSKQEGSDRGGYNEQFF.

The chain links TRBV30 to TRBJ2-6; 12 nucleotides match TRBD1. CDR1 is GTSNPN, CDR2 SVGIG, per germline (reference sequence). With V trimmed by 2 bases and J by 0 bases, 11 bases remained unmatched. This CDR3 spans 20 amino acids. The CDR3 DNA is TGTGCCTGGAGTACGCCTAGGGGACAGGGGGCACCCTCTGGGGCCAACGTCCTGACTTTC. Its protein is CAWSTPRGQGAPSGANVLTF.

The chain has TRBV24-1 and TRBJ1-2; D remains ambiguous. V lost 7 bases, J lost 0 bases, and 11 bases lay in between. CDR1 is KGHDR, CDR2 SFDVKD, per germline. CDR3 length: 14 amino acids. The CDR3 bases are TGTGCCACCAGCCAGTACCCAGCTAACTATGGCTACACCTTC. Translating it yields CATSQYPANYGYTF.

The chain recombines TRBV10-3 with TRBJ2-3; 7 nucleotides agree with TRBD2. The germline CDR1 and CDR2 sequences are ENHRY and SYGVKD. This CDR3 comprises 15 residues. With V trimmed by 7 bases and J by 2 bases, 9 bases remained unmatched. The DNA for the CDR3 is TGTGCCATCAAGGGGAACGGGGGGAACACAGATACGCAGTATTTT. Encoded protein: CAIKGNGGNTDTQYF.

V usage is TRBV6-6 and J usage is TRBJ2-5; the D gene is possibly TRBD2 (6 bases). CDR3 length equals 15 residues. V was shortened by 0 bases and J by 2 bases, with 10 bases between the two germline ends. CDR1 MNHNY and CDR2 SVGAGI come from the germline V gene (reference sequence). The CDR3 DNA sequence: TGTGCCAGCAGTTACTCCCGCGGGGTTCAAGAGACCCAGTACTTC. Protein product: CASSYSRGVQETQYF.